These 20 T cell receptor beta chains originate from one sample sequenced in a study of blood T cells in healthy people across ages. A J-beta primer mix and a sample-barcoded 5' primer were used in a second PCR of about 7 to 12 cycles. TCRdb reprocessed the 5' RACE reads via MiXCR and lists one record per CDR3 protein. The sample consists of 550,000 to 750,000 distinct CDR3 sequences, roughly 20% of them appearing once. The specimen sequenced was blood. All receptors come from an older man in good health.

This clonotype was observed a handful of times. The gene calls are TRBV5-1 and TRBJ1-6, with D unresolved. Germline CDR1 SGHRS, CDR2 YFSETQ. Trimming left V 4 bases short and J 8 bases short, with 13 bases between. This CDR3 is 14 amino acids long. CDR3 in amino acids: CASSPNSWDSPLHF. Here the CDR3 DNA reads TGCGCCAGCAGCCCTAACTCGTGGGATTCACCCCTCCACTTT.

Only a few counts were recorded for this clonotype. The chain links TRBV12-3 or TRBV12-4 to TRBJ1-2, with D tentatively TRBD1 (5 bases). Trimming shortened V by 3 bases and J by 8 bases, and 16 bases separated the two germline ends. The CDR3 runs 14 residues. CDR3 region: CASSFSVTGGGYTF. DNA of the CDR3: TGTGCCAGCAGTTTTTCCGTTACAGGTGGGGGCTACACCTTC.

This clonotype was observed at least ten times. No conserved phenylalanine or tryptophan ends this CDR3, so it is likely a read error. The DNA is left out, because the CDR3 cannot be placed on it with certainty; the CDR3 is given as TCRdb lists it. This CDR3 reads CASSLLGATELIL. The gene calls are TRBV7-6 and TRBJ2-7; the D call of TRBD1 is as the table states it, not checked on the DNA. CDR1 SGHVS and CDR2 FNYEAQ come from the germline V gene. The CDR3 contains 13 residues when both ends are counted.

In its sample, this clonotype was seen many times. Compared with germline, one end of the junction differs, possibly owing to a read error. Written as DNA, the CDR3 is TGTGCCAGCAGTTCGGGACAGGGATCTGAAAAACTGTTTTTT. Its protein product is CASSSGQGSEKLFF. This chain joins TRBV5-1 and TRBJ1-4; TRBD1 agrees at 9 bases. The CDR3 runs 14 residues. In germline, CDR1 is SGHRS, CDR2 YFSETQ. Full variable domain (rest looked up from reference TRBV5-1 and TRBJ1-4): KAGVTQTPRYLIKTRGQQVTLSCSPISGHRSVSWYQQTPGQGLQFLFEYFSETQRNKGNFPGRFSGRQFSNSRSEMNVSTLELGDSALYLCASSSGQGSEKLFFGSGTQLSVL.

V is TRBV2 and J is TRBJ1-4, with D possibly TRBD1 on 5 matching bases. The length of the CDR3 is 14 residues. V was shortened by 4 bases and J by 8 bases, with 14 bases between the two germline ends. From germline, CDR1 is SNHLY and CDR2 FYNNEI. The CDR3 here is CASSGSEGLEKLFF. CDR3 bases: TGTGCCAGCAGTGGGAGCGAGGGGCTCGAAAAACTGTTTTTT.

In its sample, this clonotype was seen a few times. J is TRBJ2-7 and V is TRBV7-3; D not certain. Looked up from germline, CDR1 is SGHTA and CDR2 is FQGTGA. V was shortened by 1 base and J by 3 bases, with 7 bases between the two germline ends. The CDR3 is 13 residues long. The CDR3 loop is CASSLNPDYEQYF. DNA for the CDR3: TGTGCCAGCAGCTTAAACCCCGACTACGAGCAGTACTTC.

The CDR3 loop is CSTTGGGHEQYF. Written as DNA, the CDR3 is TGCAGCACAACAGGGGGCGGGCACGAGCAGTACTTC. The chain joins TRBV29-1 to TRBJ2-7; 9 bases map to TRBD1. CDR1 SQVTM and CDR2 ANQGSEA come from the germline V gene. The length of the CDR3 is 12 residues. The J segment lost 5 bases and the V segment lost 8 bases, leaving 7 bases of the junction unmatched.

This clonotype was observed a handful of times. The chain joins TRBV7-8 to TRBJ2-5; D unclear. The CDR3 has 16 amino acids. From germline, CDR1 is SGHVS and CDR2 FQNEAQ. Trimming removed 1 base from V and 2 bases from J, with 14 bases in between. In DNA, the CDR3 is TGTGCCAGCAGCTTAGGCGATGGACCGACACAAGAGACCCAGTACTTC. Its translation is CASSLGDGPTQETQYF.

Turning to this clonotype: A junction boundary mismatches the germline segment, possibly from a read error. The CDR3 DNA is TGTGCCGCCAGTTACAGGGGAGGAACTGAAGCTTTCTTT. It is translated as CAASYRGGTEAFF. V usage is TRBV24-1 and J usage is TRBJ1-1; 7 nucleotides match TRBD1. The length of the CDR3 is 13 residues. Germline V gene sequence: CDR1 KGHDR, CDR2 SFDVKD.

This clonotype was counted only a few times. The chain combines TRBV6-1 with TRBJ1-2, with D uncertain. Germline V CDR1 and CDR2: MNHNS, SASEGT. This CDR3 region has 11 residues. The germline V and J ends were trimmed by 8 bases and 8 bases, with 12 bases remaining between them. In DNA, the CDR3 is TGTGCCAGCGGTATACTGCCGGGCTACACCTTC. Translation: CASGILPGYTF.

The chain couples TRBV9 to TRBJ2-2, with a possible D match to TRBD2 (7 bases). Germline V gene sequence: CDR1 SGDLS, CDR2 YYNGEE. The CDR3 is 17 residues long. Between the trimmed V and J ends, which lost 9 bases and 0 bases, there was a span of 21 bases. The CDR3 reads CATKGGGTFANTGELFF. The CDR3 DNA sequence: TGTGCCACAAAGGGGGGAGGGACTTTCGCGAACACCGGGGAGCTGTTTTTT.

The CDR3 protein is CSAPRVAGDEQYF. CDR3 nucleotide sequence: TGCAGTGCTCCCCGGGTAGCGGGAGACGAGCAGTACTTC. The V gene is TRBV20-1, the J gene TRBJ2-5; 9 bases are a match to TRBD2. The DNA end favors TRBJ2-7, so the J call may be wrong. Per germline, CDR1 DFQATT and CDR2 SNEGSKA (reference sequence). This CDR3 region has 13 residues.

Turning to this clonotype: A junction end diverges from the germline sequence, so it may reflect a read error. This chain links TRBV5-1 with TRBJ2-2, with D perhaps matching TRBD2 (5 bases). Germline-derived CDR1 and CDR2 are SGHRS and YFSETQ. CDR3 length: 17 residues. CDR3 region: CASSLAARALNTGEPFF. For the CDR3, the DNA is TGCGCCAGCAGCTTGGCCGCGAGAGCCTTGAACACCGGGGAGCCGTTTTTT.

The sample holds a few counts of this clonotype. V usage is TRBV20-1 and J usage is TRBJ2-5; TRBD2 agrees at 7 bases. This CDR3 has 14 amino acids. CDR1 and CDR2 from the germline V gene are DFQATT and SNEGSKA (reference sequence). Losses at the gene ends were 3 bases for V and 5 bases for J; bases not matched to a gene: 9. The DNA of the CDR3 is TGCAGTGCTAGTCTCCCGGGAGCGGGGGAGACCCAGTACTTC. It encodes CSASLPGAGETQYF.

This chain connects TRBV6-6 to TRBJ2-4; either TRBD1 or TRBD2 may supply D (7 bases each). This CDR3 has 15 amino acids. The V and J ends lost 4 bases and 5 bases respectively, with 15 bases between them. Germline V gives CDR1 MNHNY, CDR2 SVGAGI (reference sequence). CDR3 in DNA: TGTGCCAGCAGTTCCGGGGGAGGGGGCGAAAACATTCAGTACTTC. The encoded protein is CASSSGGGGENIQYF.

This clonotype has at least ten counts. The chain combines TRBV6-6 with TRBJ2-1; 8 bases line up with TRBD1. Trimming took 5 bases from V and 0 from J; bases not matched to a gene: 3. Germline loops: CDR1 MNHNY, CDR2 SVGAGI (reference sequence). The CDR3 has 15 residues. The CDR3 protein is CASSRTGSSYNEQFF. CDR3 bases: TGTGCCAGCAGTAGGACAGGGAGCTCCTACAATGAGCAGTTCTTC.

The V and J genes are TRBV7-2 and TRBJ1-4, with D uncertain. Germline CDR1 is SGHTA and CDR2 is FQGNSA. This CDR3 comprises 15 residues. The V gene lost 1 base and the J gene lost 5 bases, with 11 bases spanning the gap. The CDR3 bases are TGTGCCAGCAGCTTAGGGCAGAGCCGGAATGAAAAACTGTTTTTT. Its translation: CASSLGQSRNEKLFF.

In this sample, this clonotype turned up many times. V is TRBV13 and J is TRBJ2-5; D assignment may be TRBD1 or TRBD2 (5 bases each). CDR3 length: 15 residues. Germline V gene sequence: CDR1 PRHDT, CDR2 FYEKMQ (reference sequence). V lost 7 bases and J 2 bases, leaving 17 bases between the germline ends. CDR3 protein: CASNPWGGRQETQYF. Here the CDR3 DNA reads TGTGCCAGCAACCCCTGGGGCGGGCGACAAGAGACCCAGTACTTC. Filled out from reference TRBV13 and TRBJ2-5, the complete variable domain reads AAGVIQSPRHLIKEKRETATLKCYPIPRHDTVYWYQQGPGQDPQFLISFYEKMQSDKGSIPDRFSAQQFSDYHSELNMSSLELGDSALYFCASNPWGGRQETQYFGPGTRLLVL.

The chain is built from TRBV5-1 and TRBJ2-7; 8 bases are a match to TRBD2. The V and J ends lost 5 bases and 1 base, in that order; junction bases with no gene match: 5. CDR1 SGHRS and CDR2 YFSETQ come from the germline V gene. The CDR3 is 14 amino acids. CDR3 sequence (DNA): TGCGCCAGCAGGTTTAGCGGGACATCCTACGAGCAGTACTTC. Its translation is CASRFSGTSYEQYF.

Comment on this clonotype: One junction end disagrees with the germline gene, perhaps due to a read error. The V call is TRBV20-1, the J call TRBJ2-5, with 12 bases fitting TRBD2. Germline V gives CDR1 DFQATT, CDR2 SNEGSKA (reference sequence). CDR3 length equals 16 residues. DNA for the CDR3: TGCAGTGCGCCAAGAGTACTAGCGGGAGGTATAGAGGCCCAGTACTTC. It is translated as CSAPRVLAGGIEAQYF.